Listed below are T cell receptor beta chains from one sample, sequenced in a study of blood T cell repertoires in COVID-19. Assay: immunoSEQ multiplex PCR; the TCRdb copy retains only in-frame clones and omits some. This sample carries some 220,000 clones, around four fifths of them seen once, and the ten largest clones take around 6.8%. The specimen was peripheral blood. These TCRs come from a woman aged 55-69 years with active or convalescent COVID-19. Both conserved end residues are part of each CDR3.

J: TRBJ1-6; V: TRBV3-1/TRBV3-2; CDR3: CASSLSSSGPGISPLHF
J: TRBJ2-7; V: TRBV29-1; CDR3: CSVAQDYEQYF
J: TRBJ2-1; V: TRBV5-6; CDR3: CASSFDRLSNEQFF
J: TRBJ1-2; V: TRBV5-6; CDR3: CASSLGWEPGGYTF
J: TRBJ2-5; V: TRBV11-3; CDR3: CASSLRQGKGQETQYF
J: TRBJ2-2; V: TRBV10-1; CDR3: CASSRTGRWNTGELFF
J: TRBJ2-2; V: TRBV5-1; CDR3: CASSTGDRGPGELFF
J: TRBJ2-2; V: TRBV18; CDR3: CASSANQGTNTGELFF
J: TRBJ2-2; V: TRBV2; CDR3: CASSERHFNTGELFF
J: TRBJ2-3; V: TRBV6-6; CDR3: CASSLGLVTTDTQYF
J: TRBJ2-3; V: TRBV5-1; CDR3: CASSMSGGPSTDTQYF
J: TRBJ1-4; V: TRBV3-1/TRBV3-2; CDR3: CASSLQGTENEKLFF
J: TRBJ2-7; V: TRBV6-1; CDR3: CASSDPGQGIYEQYF
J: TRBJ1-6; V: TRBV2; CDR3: CASRGREQGNSPLHF
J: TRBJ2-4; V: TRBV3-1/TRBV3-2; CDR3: CASSQMTDIQYF
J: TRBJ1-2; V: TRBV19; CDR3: CASSILSDRDVYGYTF
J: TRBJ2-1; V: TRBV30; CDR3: CAWSVGLAGYNEQFF
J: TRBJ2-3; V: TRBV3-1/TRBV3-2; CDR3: CASRRGTSSTDTQYF
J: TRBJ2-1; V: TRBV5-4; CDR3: CASSSDRGTYNEQFF
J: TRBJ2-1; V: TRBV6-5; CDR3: CASPRRNEQFF
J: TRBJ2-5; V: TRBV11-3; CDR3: CASSLLGASGQETQYF
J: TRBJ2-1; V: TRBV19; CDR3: CASSKQGSRHSNEQFF
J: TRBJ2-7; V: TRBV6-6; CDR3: CASSPGQIYEQYF
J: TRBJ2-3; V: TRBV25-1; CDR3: CASRGTSGIGTQYF
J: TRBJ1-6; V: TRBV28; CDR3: CASSDPPGTGGNSPLHF
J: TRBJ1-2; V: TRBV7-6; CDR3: CASSLAGGDLGGYTF
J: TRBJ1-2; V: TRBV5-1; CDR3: CASSLAQGDTNYGYTF
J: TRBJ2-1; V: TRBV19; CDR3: CASSIDFRTSGGEQFF
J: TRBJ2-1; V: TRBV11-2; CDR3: CASSLVGRSEQFF
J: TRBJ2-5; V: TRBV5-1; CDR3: CASSDPGETQYF
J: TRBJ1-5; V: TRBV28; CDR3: CASSLDRGLGQPQHF
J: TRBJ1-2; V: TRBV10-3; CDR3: CAISGQDSKWYGYTF
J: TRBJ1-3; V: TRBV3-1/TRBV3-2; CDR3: CASSQVSPGSGNTIYF
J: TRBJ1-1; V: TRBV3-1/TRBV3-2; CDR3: CASSQEVGGGSEAFF
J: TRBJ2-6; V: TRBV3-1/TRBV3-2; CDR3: CASSQERGTGANVLTF
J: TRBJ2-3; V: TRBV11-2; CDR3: CASSLAGGGTDTQYF
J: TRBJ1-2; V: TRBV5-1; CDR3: CASRRTGGLRYGYTF
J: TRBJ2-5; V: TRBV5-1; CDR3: CASSLAETVLRETQYF
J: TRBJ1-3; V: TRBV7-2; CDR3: CASSLRIASGNTIYF
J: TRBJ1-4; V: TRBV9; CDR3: CASSPQGGDGDEKLFF
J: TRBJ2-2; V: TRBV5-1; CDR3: CASSTRTSGGTGELFF
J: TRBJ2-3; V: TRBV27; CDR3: CASSPNRGRTDTQYF
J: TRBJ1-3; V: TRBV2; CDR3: CASSVGPGNTIYF
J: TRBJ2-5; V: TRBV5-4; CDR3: CASSLAGVQETQYF